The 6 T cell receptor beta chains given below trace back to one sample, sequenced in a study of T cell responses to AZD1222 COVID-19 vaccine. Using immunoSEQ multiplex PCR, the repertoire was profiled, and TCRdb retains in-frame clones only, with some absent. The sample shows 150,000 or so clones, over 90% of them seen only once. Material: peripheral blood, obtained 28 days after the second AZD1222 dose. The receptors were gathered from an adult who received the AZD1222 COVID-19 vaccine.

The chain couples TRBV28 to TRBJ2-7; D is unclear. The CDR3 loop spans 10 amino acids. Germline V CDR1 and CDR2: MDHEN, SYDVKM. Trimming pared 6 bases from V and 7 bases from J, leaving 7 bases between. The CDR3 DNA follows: TGTGCCAGCAGCAGGAGTGAGCAGTACTTC. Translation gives CASSRSEQYF.

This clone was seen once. The CDR3 loop reads CASSHGDYQNIQYF. CDR3 nucleotides: TGTGCCAGCAGCCATGGGGACTACCAAAACATTCAGTACTTC. This chain connects TRBV3-1 (or the pseudogene TRBV3-2) to TRBJ2-4; 7 bases are a match to TRBD2. The V gene's germline CDR1 is LGHDT and CDR2 YNNKEL (reference sequence). The length of the CDR3 is 14 residues. J gave up 5 bases and V 3 bases, and 4 bases lay outside the gene matches.

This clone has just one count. CDR3 DNA sequence: TGTGCCAGCAGTGAACGGGCGGGAGGGGACACTGAAGCTTTCTTT. It is translated as CASSERAGGDTEAFF. V usage is TRBV2 and J usage is TRBJ1-1, with D maybe TRBD1 (5 bases). Germline CDR1 SNHLY, CDR2 FYNNEI. V lost 2 bases, J lost 3 bases, and 13 bases lay in between. The CDR3 contains 15 residues.

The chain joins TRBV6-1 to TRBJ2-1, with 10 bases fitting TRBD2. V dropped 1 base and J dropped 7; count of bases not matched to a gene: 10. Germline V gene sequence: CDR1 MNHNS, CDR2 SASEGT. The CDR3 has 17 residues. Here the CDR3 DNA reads TGTGCCAGCAGTGAAGGTTCCCTAGCGGGAGCGATTAATGAGCAGTTCTTC. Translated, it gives CASSEGSLAGAINEQFF.

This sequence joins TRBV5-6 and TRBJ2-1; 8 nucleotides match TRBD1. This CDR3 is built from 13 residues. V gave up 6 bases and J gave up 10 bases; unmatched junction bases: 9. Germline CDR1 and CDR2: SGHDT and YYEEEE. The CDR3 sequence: CASTLDRVREQFF. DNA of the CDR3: TGTGCCAGCACCCTGGACAGGGTACGAGAGCAGTTCTTC.

CDR3 in DNA: TGTGCCAGCCGGGGATGGGAGACCCAGTACTTC. As protein: CASRGWETQYF. The chain uses TRBV6-5 and TRBJ2-5; D is possibly TRBD2 (5 bases). The CDR3 sequence is 11 residues long. Germline V lookup: CDR1 MNHEY, CDR2 SVGAGI. V was shortened by 8 bases and J by 5 bases, with 9 bases between the two germline ends.